The rows below give T cell receptor beta chains drawn from one sample of a study of control samples from healthy donors and cancer patients. Method: immunoSEQ multiplex PCR; TCRdb's copy keeps in-frame clones and lacks some. The sample records approximately 170,000 clones, 90% being singletons. The sequenced sample was blood. The source of these receptors is a woman in her 50s in good health. Both conserved end residues are part of each CDR3.

J | V | CDR3
TRBJ1-1 | TRBV9 | CASSEGGQLNTEAFF
TRBJ2-2 | TRBV7-9 | CASPQGANTGELFF
TRBJ1-2 | TRBV28 | CASGGRAGGYTF
TRBJ2-7 | TRBV6-2/TRBV6-3 | CASSYNPRRTQYF
TRBJ2-7 | TRBV28 | CASSLPGAYEQYF
TRBJ1-2 | TRBV24-1 | CATSDSGGYGYTF
TRBJ2-3 | TRBV4-3 | CASSQDPAGGPLSTDTQYF
TRBJ2-1 | TRBV24-1 | CATGLAGFNEQFF
TRBJ2-3 | TRBV6-5 | CASRTSGGTDTQYF
TRBJ2-3 | TRBV7-3 | CASSFGQGPDTQYF
TRBJ2-7 | TRBV11-3 | CASSSRQGYEQYF
TRBJ2-3 | TRBV7-9 | CASSKSWGANTDTQYF
TRBJ1-5 | TRBV5-8 | CASGTLSVPQHF
TRBJ1-2 | TRBV10-3 | CAISESPTGGNYGYTF
TRBJ2-2 | TRBV7-2 | CASSFRNTNTGELFF
TRBJ1-4 | TRBV9 | CASSVGQGSTNEKLFF
TRBJ2-1 | TRBV7-9 | CASSLGTGDEQFF
TRBJ1-1 | TRBV6-2/TRBV6-3 | CASSYRQGITEAFF
TRBJ2-1 | TRBV3-1/TRBV3-2 | CASSQGGGLDYNEQFF
TRBJ1-3 | TRBV19 | CASSTGSGNTIYF
TRBJ2-5 | TRBV20-1 | CSASQRSGTSKETQYF
TRBJ2-1 | TRBV5-8 | CASSLRGLNEQFF
TRBJ1-6 | TRBV15 | CATSRDGGALHF
TRBJ1-3 | TRBV6-5 | CATRTGSGTIYF
TRBJ2-7 | TRBV5-1 | CASSSTAYEQYF
TRBJ2-7 | TRBV6-6 | CASSFGVSYEQYF
TRBJ1-4 | TRBV6-5 | CASSRYGTNEKLFF
TRBJ1-2 | TRBV4-1 | CASSQGQGGYGYTF
TRBJ1-3 | TRBV25-1 | CASSDLGPSGNTIYF
TRBJ2-1 | TRBV5-1 | CASSLNVAVSSYNEQFF
TRBJ1-1 | TRBV7-9 | CASSSQMNTEAFF
TRBJ2-7 | TRBV19 | CASIPTGGNPHEQYF
TRBJ2-3 | TRBV28 | CASSLAGTYTDTQYF